This T cell receptor (beta chain) originates from a study of blood T cells in healthy people across ages (dated by TCRdb to the mid-2010s). General notes on the study: In model experiments, template switching captured roughly one uniquely barcoded TCR beta cDNA molecule for every two T cells. The study measured age-related changes in TCR beta repertoire diversity using deep sequencing normalized with unique cDNA molecular identifiers. Four age groups were formed from the donors: young (average approximately 17 years), middle-aged (around 39), aged (roughly 56) and long-lived (approximately 80). To avoid experimental bias, donors of different ages were distributed randomly across sequencing lanes. Using the same blood draw, the study looked at two additional independent replicas of 1 million unique cDNA reads for two donors, one aged 18 to 29 and the other aged 80 or older.

CDR1 LNHNV and CDR2 YYDKDF are derived from the germline V gene (reference sequence). Including the terminal cysteine and phenylalanine, the CDR3 comprises 17 residues. The sequence is cut down to CDR3 DNA, 51 bases in frame from base 1. V ends up 1 base short and J 11 bases short, with an unmatched junction base count of 19. The library was made by 5' RACE. TCRdb names Illumina HiSeq 2500 as the instrument used. A second PCR of 7 to 11 cycles was performed with a sample-barcoded 5' primer and a J-beta primer mix. A unique molecular identifier was introduced onto each TCR beta cDNA molecule by a template-switch 5' adaptor carrying 12 random nucleotides. Each sample yielded at least 2.5 million CDR3-containing paired-end reads. First-strand cDNA synthesis was performed from all RNA using the Mint cDNA synthesis kit, with priming by a TRBC-specific oligonucleotide. Following uracil-DNA glycosylase treatment, all cDNA underwent a first 18-cycle PCR with the universal primers M1SS and BC2_uni_R. The study's processing was this. For normalization, 1 million high-quality reads, each with a distinct molecular identifier, were randomly selected from each sample. Reads sharing molecular identifiers were discarded rather than binned into consensus sequences. CDR3 identification, clonotype clustering and error correction used MiTCR with a Q25 quality threshold and the strictest error-elimination algorithm. A nonparametric unseen species model using Euler transformation provided a lower-bound estimate of total TCR beta diversity. TCRdb passed the public sequencing reads through fastp at Q25 and MiXCR, retaining productive beta sequences. CDR3 protein sequences are deduplicated, and each keeps its most common genes and DNA. These V and J calls originate from TCRdb's pipeline instead of the authors' own analysis. A total of some 1 million distinct CDR3 sequences appear in this sample, under 55% of them only once. Together, the top ten hold around 18% of the sample.

This clonotype was seen just once. The antigen it recognizes is unknown. No quality values exist for individual bases; no much larger clone is one base distant. Donors were a few dozen systemically healthy Caucasian individuals from Russia aged roughly 6 to 100 years. Each donor gave approximately 10 milliliters of peripheral blood, collected into EDTA-treated Vacutainer tubes. Ficoll-Paque density-gradient centrifugation was used to isolate PBMCs, with at least 6.5 million per sample. Total RNA was extracted from PBMCs with Trizol reagent, with at least 6 micrograms obtained per sample. For every donor, an aliquot of PBMCs went through flow cytometry to measure the percentages of naive CD45RAhigh/CD27high T cells. The research as a whole found: As age increased, observed TCR beta diversity per million T cells dropped in a roughly linear way, and a significant reduction was already evident by age 40. Compared with the aged group, more naive CD4+ T cells, fewer expanded clones and increased TCR diversity were shown by the long-lived group, suggesting age selection. Estimates of total diversity based on one million sequenced T cells were regarded as lower bounds and as underestimates. Because profiling used bulk unsorted PBMCs, naive and antigen-experienced compartments could not be compared conclusively. Donor CMV infection status was unknown, potentially confounding age-related changes in expanded clonotypes. The percentage of naive T cells measured by flow cytometry correlated strongly with observed TCR beta diversity.

The sequenced sample consisted of blood. In this chain, TRBV15 is recombined with TRBJ2-5; 7 central nucleotides agree with TRBD2. This receptor was obtained from a woman aged 60-70 years in good health. The CDR3 amino acid sequence is: CATSRVRSGGSGNEQYF. The sequenced DNA: TGTGCCACCAGCAGAGTTCGTTCGGGAGGCTCAGGGAATGAGCAGTACTTC.